This T cell receptor (beta chain) comes out of a study of cytomegalovirus exposure and HLA in healthy donors. In the study overall: HLA-typed donors were the source of some 85 million unique TCRs, which an early data release held.

Germline lookup yields CDR1 SGHTA and CDR2 FQGNSA. This CDR3 spans 18 amino acids. The V gene end was trimmed by 6 bases and the J gene end by 3 bases; junction bases not matched to a gene: 12. In the PCR, 60 Vbeta and 13 Jbeta primers were used. Generated by immunoSEQ multiplex PCR, the TCRdb table keeps only in-frame clones and is missing some. The sample has over 150,000 clones, approximately 81% seen once. Input material: PBMCs. The rearrangement joins TRBV7-2 to TRBJ2-7; 15 nucleotides agree with TRBD2. This clonotype was sampled from a boy aged 2 to 10 in good health and CMV-seronegative. The DNA for the CDR3 is TGTGCCAGCAGGGGACCGGGACTAGCGGGAGGACCCAACTACGAGCAGTACTTC. Translating gives CASRGPGLAGGPNYEQYF. Full variable domain (outside the CDR3, taken from reference TRBV7-2 and TRBJ2-7): GAGVSQSPSNKVTEKGKDVELRCDPISGHTALYWYRQSLGQGLEFLIYFQGNSAPDKSGLPSDRFSAERTGGSVSTLTIQRTQQEDSAVYLCASRGPGLAGGPNYEQYFGPGTRLTVT.